This section outlines one T cell receptor beta chain sequence together with its context. The data belong to a study of blood T cell repertoires in COVID-19. J was trimmed by 6 bases and V by 1 base; bases with no gene match: 5. CDR1 is LNHDA and CDR2 is SQIVND in the germline V gene (reference sequence). The CDR3 loop spans 16 amino acids. Here immunoSEQ multiplex PCR was the method, and the copy in TCRdb shows in-frame clones only, minus some. The table records 200,000 to 300,000 clones, around 89% of them present only once. J is TRBJ2-3 and V is TRBV19, with 12 nucleotides matching TRBD1. The material sequenced was PBMCs or T cells enriched from blood (not recorded which). The source is a woman in her forties with acute COVID-19. CDR3 DNA: TGTGCCAGTAGTATAGGGGGACAGGGGGCTGGGGATACGCAGTATTTT. It encodes CASSIGGQGAGDTQYF.